This T cell receptor (beta chain) originates from a study of T-cell memory formation after mild COVID-19 (dated by TCRdb to the early 2020s). Some background on the complete study: Most TCR sequence clusters were specific to one of the two donors. In a couple of donors, T-cell clones that expanded and contracted after mild COVID-19 were followed by sequencing TCRalpha and TCRbeta repertoires longitudinally. Two young, previously healthy adult volunteers, one female and one male, were included in the cohort.

As concerns this clonotype: Its antigen is not yet known. It has no much larger one-base neighbor in the sample; base qualities were not kept.

Ficoll-Paque density gradient centrifugation was the method used to isolate PBMCs. TCRdb records Illumina NovaSeq 6000 as the sequencer. TCRalpha and TCRbeta cDNA libraries were constructed by 5'RACE with constant-segment primers, with sample barcodes and unique molecular identifiers being introduced. RNA was extracted from every sample with Trizol reagent. The libraries were amplified in two PCR steps, and the second step added a second sample barcode and Illumina TruSeq adapters. Sequencing of the libraries was done on an Illumina NovaSeq, producing 2 x 150 bp paired-end reads. The original pipeline was this. With migec v1.2.7, reads were demultiplexed and then collapsed into UMI-guided consensus sequences. Using mixcr v2.1.11, UMI consensuses were aligned to TRA and TRB V and J templates and then assembled into clonotypes. A clonotype was counted as expanded or contracted only when both edgeR and NoisET called the clonotype significant, with the noise models trained on biological replicates. For edgeR calls, the thresholds were a false discovery rate-adjusted p below 0.01 and a log2 fold-change of 1. PCA with hierarchical clustering of max-normalized trajectories of the 1000 most abundant clonotypes was used as exploratory dynamics analysis. Separately sequenced CD4+ and CD8+ repertoires were used to assign a CD4 or CD8 phenotype to each responding clone. TCRdb reprocessed the public reads (quality trimming at Q25 with fastp, clone calling with MiXCR) and kept in-frame beta chains. Identical CDR3 protein sequences are pooled into one entry, listed with their most common genes and DNA. The authors' filters were not applied to this entry. In all, the sample holds a few hundred thousand distinct CDR3 sequences, and more than 15% of those were seen once. Of the sample, roughly 23% falls within the top ten clones.

The paper as a whole reports these results and caveats: Contracting CD4+ clones appeared mostly in the CM and EM memory subsets, whereas CD8+ clones were enriched in EMRA. SARS-CoV-2 specificity of the second-wave clones peaking on day 37 was not confirmed. Some responding clones were detected in pre-infection memory, suggesting pre-existing cross-reactive memory T cells joined the SARS-CoV-2 response. Clones contracting from day 15 to 85 had balanced CD4/CD8 phenotypes, while a second wave expanding from day 15 to 37 was biased towards CD4+. Only a couple of mild cases were covered by the study, and larger cohorts that include severe cases with pre-infection samples were considered necessary.

Relative to germline, V is 1 base shorter and J is 8 bases shorter, with 15 bases between their ends. For CDR1 and CDR2, the germline V gene lists SGHVS and FNYEAQ. The CDR3, cysteine through phenylalanine, is 15 amino acids long. Here the CDR3 DNA is all that survives: 45 bases in frame from base 1. The sample consisted of PBMCs or a T cell subset sorted from them (not recorded which). Recombination joined TRBV7-6 with TRBJ2-1; no D gene can be assigned with confidence. The sequence came from a man aged 18 to 29 who had mild COVID-19 (a few samples of this study predate the infection). The sample titles of this study are shuffled in the database, so cell type and time point are left out; the donor was told from shared clones. CDR3 reads: CASSLGGGLVHEQFF. The DNA sequence is given as TGTGCCAGCAGCTTAGGAGGTGGCTTGGTCCATGAGCAGTTCTTC.